This entry features one TCR beta chain sequence. Its specificity is unknown. This sample is part of a study of cytomegalovirus exposure and HLA in healthy donors. In the study overall: Some 85 million unique TCRs from HLA-typed donors were held in an early data release. Findings and caveats of the study: Later on, an analysis showed TCR association rates differing by HLA locus, with DRB1 the most and HLA-C the fewest. Presence/absence analyses rested on an assumption that sequencing depth was roughly uniform across donors.

When sampled, the donors appeared nominally healthy, though they likely had unrecorded immune exposures. The CDR3 covers 13 residues. Unmatched junction bases numbered 3, after V lost 0 bases and J lost 6 bases. Per the germline V gene, CDR1 is SGDLS and CDR2 is YYNGEE. The PCR ran on 60 Vbeta and 13 Jbeta primers. Sequencing was performed with immunoSEQ multiplex PCR; in TCRdb, only in-frame clones are kept and a portion is missing. The sample holds around 140,000 clones, approximately 82% seen once. Material: PBMCs. V and J are TRBV9 and TRBJ2-7; 7 bases map to TRBD2. The sequence was collected from a man aged 35-49 years in good health and CMV-seronegative. The CDR3 here is CASSVAASGEQYF. The CDR3 bases are TGTGCCAGCAGCGTAGCGGCTAGCGGCGAGCAGTACTTC.